The 8 T cell receptor beta chains below come from one sample, sequenced in a study of blood T cell repertoires in COVID-19. The assay was immunoSEQ multiplex PCR, and TCRdb's table has in-frame clones only and misses some. The repertoire holds some 390,000 clones, with about 88% as singletons. Sequencing used peripheral blood. Every receptor here comes from a human donor in a cohort sampled during active COVID-19.

Worth noting for this clone: The sample contains more than one DNA sequence encoding this CDR3. The rearrangement joins TRBV6-5 to TRBJ1-4; 10 bases map to TRBD1. The J segment lost 10 bases and the V segment lost 6 bases, leaving 5 bases of the junction unmatched. The CDR3 extends over 13 amino acids. Germline V gene lookup returns CDR1 MNHEY and CDR2 SVGAGI. CDR3 protein: CASSRTGGGKLFF. Written as DNA, the CDR3 is TGTGCCAGCAGCCGGACAGGGGGAGGAAAACTGTTTTTT.

The table lists this clone with a few counts. The chain joins TRBV9 to TRBJ2-2; tentatively, D is TRBD1 (7 bases). Deletions cut 4 bases from V and 7 bases from J, with 20 bases between. The CDR3 runs 16 residues. The germline V gene encodes CDR1 SGDLS and CDR2 YYNGEE. The CDR3, as DNA: TGTGCCAGCAGCCCACGCGGGACAGTGAGTATCGGGGAGCTGTTTTTT. This encodes CASSPRGTVSIGELFF.

J is TRBJ2-7 and V is TRBV4-2; possible D gene TRBD1, 5 bases. Deletions cut 3 bases from V and 5 bases from J, with 20 bases between. The germline CDR1 and CDR2 sequences are LGHNA and YNFKEQ. This CDR3 region has 16 residues. CDR3 coding DNA: TGTGCCAGCAGCCAGGTCAGACAGACCTACCTGGACGAGCAGTACTTC. This codes for CASSQVRQTYLDEQYF.

The chain is built from TRBV18 and TRBJ1-1, with a tentative D call TRBD1 (6 bases). Germline assignment: CDR1 KGHSH and CDR2 LQKENI. V was clipped by 6 bases and J by 0 bases, with 14 bases between them. The CDR3 has 15 amino acids. CDR3 nucleotides: TGTGCCAGCTCCCTAAGACAGGAAATGAACACTGAAGCTTTCTTT. The encoded protein is CASSLRQEMNTEAFF.

The genes are TRBV28 and TRBJ1-2, with a weak D call TRBD1 (5 bases). This CDR3 has 16 amino acids. Germline V gene data show CDR1 as MDHEN and CDR2 as SYDVKM. Between the trimmed V and J ends, which lost 4 bases and 0 bases, there was a span of 15 bases. The CDR3 loop is CASSSPGGDSNYGYTF. The CDR3 DNA follows: TGTGCCAGCAGTTCTCCCGGAGGGGACTCTAACTATGGCTACACCTTC.

The chain has TRBV5-1 and TRBJ2-3; no reliable D call. V lost 4 bases to trimming and J lost 1 base, with 10 bases between them. Per the germline V gene, CDR1 is SGHRS and CDR2 is YFSETQ. The CDR3 is made up of 14 amino acids. The CDR3 coding sequence is TGCGCCAGCAGCCTGGGCGTGGGCACAGATACGCAGTATTTT. Its protein is CASSLGVGTDTQYF.

The rearrangement uses TRBV11-2 and TRBJ2-1; 10 bases line up with TRBD2. In germline, CDR1 is SGHAT, CDR2 FQNNGV. V shed 1 base, J shed 2 bases, and the junction held 5 bases outside the gene matches. The CDR3 consists of 17 residues. CDR3 protein: CASSLAQAGGPYNEQFF. The CDR3 region has the DNA TGTGCCAGCAGCTTAGCCCAAGCGGGAGGGCCCTACAATGAGCAGTTCTTC.

The sample holds many counts of this clone. Other DNA variants within this sample encode the same CDR3. The V and J genes are TRBV9 and TRBJ2-1; no clear D. Germline CDR1 and CDR2: SGDLS and YYNGEE. This CDR3 comprises 15 residues. Trimming stripped 3 bases from V and 0 bases from J, with 10 bases between. The CDR3 nucleotides read TGTGCCAGCAGCGCGACTGAGAGCTCCTACAATGAGCAGTTCTTC. It is translated as CASSATESSYNEQFF.